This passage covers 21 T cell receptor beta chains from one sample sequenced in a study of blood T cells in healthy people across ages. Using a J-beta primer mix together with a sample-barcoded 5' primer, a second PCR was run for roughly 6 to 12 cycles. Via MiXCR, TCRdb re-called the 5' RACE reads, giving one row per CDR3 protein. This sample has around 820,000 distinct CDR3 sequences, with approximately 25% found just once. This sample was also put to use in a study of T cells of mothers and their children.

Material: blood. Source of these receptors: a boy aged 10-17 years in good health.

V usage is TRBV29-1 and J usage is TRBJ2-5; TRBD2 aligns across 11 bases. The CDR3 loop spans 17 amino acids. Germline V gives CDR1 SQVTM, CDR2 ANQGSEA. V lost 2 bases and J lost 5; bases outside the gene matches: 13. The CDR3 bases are TGCAGCGTTGAACGTAGCGGGAGGGCCCCTCTGGGTGAGACCCAGTACTTC. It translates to CSVERSGRAPLGETQYF.

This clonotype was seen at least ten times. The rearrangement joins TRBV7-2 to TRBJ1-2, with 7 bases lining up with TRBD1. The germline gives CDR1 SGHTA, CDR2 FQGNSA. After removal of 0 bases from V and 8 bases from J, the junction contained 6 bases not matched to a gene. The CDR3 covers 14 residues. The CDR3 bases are TGTGCCAGCAGCTTAGCGAGGACAGGAAAAGGCTACACCTTC. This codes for CASSLARTGKGYTF. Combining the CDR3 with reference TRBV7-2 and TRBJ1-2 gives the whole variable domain GAGVSQSPSNKVTEKGKDVELRCDPISGHTALYWYRQSLGQGLEFLIYFQGNSAPDKSGLPSDRFSAERTGGSVSTLTIQRTQQEDSAVYLCASSLARTGKGYTFGSGTRLTVV.

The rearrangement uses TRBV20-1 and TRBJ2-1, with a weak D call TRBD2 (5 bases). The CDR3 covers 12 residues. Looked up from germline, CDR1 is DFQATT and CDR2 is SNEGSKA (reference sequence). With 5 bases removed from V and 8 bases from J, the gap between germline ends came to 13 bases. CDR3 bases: TGCAGTGCTGAGGGCGGAGGCGATGAGCAGTTCTTC. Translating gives CSAEGGGDEQFF.

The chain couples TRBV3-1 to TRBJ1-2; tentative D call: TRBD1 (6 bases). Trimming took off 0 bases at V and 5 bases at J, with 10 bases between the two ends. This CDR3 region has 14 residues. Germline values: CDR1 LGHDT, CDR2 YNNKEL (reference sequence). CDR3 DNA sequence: TGTGCCAGCAGCCAAGATAACCAGGGGTATGGCTACACCTTC. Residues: CASSQDNQGYGYTF.

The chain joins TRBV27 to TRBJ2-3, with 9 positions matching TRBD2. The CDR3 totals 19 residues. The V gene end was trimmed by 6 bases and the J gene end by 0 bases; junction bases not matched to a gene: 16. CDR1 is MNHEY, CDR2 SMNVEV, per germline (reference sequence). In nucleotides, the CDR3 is TGTGCCAGCAGCTTGATTAGCGGGAGCCTCCCTATTAGCACAGATACGCAGTATTTT. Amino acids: CASSLISGSLPISTDTQYF.

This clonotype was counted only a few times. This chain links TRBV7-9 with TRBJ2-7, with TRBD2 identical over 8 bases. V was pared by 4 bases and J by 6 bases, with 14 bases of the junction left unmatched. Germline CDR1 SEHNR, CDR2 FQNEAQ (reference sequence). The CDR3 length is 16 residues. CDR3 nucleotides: TGTGCCAGCAGCTCGCCGGGTGAGCGGGAGCATCTCGAGCAGTACTTC. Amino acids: CASSSPGEREHLEQYF.

The CDR3: CASSVQGAIGELFF. For the CDR3, the DNA is TGTGCCAGCAGTGTACAGGGGGCGATCGGGGAGCTGTTTTTT. V usage is TRBV2 and J usage is TRBJ2-2; TRBD1 agrees at 9 bases. The CDR3 loop spans 14 amino acids. The V gene end was trimmed by 4 bases and the J gene end by 7 bases; junction bases not matched to a gene: 4. Germline CDR1 and CDR2: SNHLY and FYNNEI.

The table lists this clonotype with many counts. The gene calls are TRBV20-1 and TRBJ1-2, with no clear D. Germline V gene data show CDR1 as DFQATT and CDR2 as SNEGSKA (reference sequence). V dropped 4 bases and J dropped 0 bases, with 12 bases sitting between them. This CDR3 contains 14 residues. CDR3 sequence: CSATKDKTNYGYTF. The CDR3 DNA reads TGCAGTGCTACTAAAGACAAGACTAACTATGGCTACACCTTC.

In DNA form, the CDR3 reads TGTGCCAGCAGTGAATTCCCGGCAAGGAATGAAAAACTGTTTTTT. The encoded protein is CASSEFPARNEKLFF. The J gene is TRBJ1-4, the V gene TRBV25-1; no firm D call. The CDR3 sequence is 15 residues long. CDR1 and CDR2 from the germline V gene are MGHDK and SYGVNS. V lost 1 base to trimming and J lost 5 bases, with 11 bases between them.

For the CDR3, the DNA is TGCAGTGCTACCCAGGGGGCTATAGGCACTGAAGCTTTCTTT. It encodes CSATQGAIGTEAFF. V and J are TRBV20-1 and TRBJ1-1, with TRBD1 identical over 8 bases. The CDR3 loop spans 14 amino acids. Looked up from germline, CDR1 is DFQATT and CDR2 is SNEGSKA (reference sequence). V lost 4 bases and J lost 4; bases outside the gene matches: 8.

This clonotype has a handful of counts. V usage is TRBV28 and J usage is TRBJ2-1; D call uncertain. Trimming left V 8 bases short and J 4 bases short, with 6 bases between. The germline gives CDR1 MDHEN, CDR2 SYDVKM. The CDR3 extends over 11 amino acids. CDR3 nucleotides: TGTGCCAGCGGGATGTACAATGAGCAGTTCTTC. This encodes CASGMYNEQFF.

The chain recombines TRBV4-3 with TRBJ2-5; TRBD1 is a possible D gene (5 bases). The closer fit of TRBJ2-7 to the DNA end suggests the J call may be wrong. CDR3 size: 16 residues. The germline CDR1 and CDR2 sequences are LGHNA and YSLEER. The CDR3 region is CASSQDLSGHSYEQYF. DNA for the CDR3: TGCGCCAGCAGCCAAGATCTTTCAGGGCATTCCTACGAGCAGTACTTC.

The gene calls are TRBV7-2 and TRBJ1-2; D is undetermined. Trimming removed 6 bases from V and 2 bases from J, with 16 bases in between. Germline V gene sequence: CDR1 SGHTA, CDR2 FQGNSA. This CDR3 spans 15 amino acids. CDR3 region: CASRQSQVGNYGYTF. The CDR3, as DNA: TGTGCCAGCAGACAGTCTCAGGTCGGCAACTATGGCTACACCTTC. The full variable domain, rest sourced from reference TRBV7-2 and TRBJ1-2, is GAGVSQSPSNKVTEKGKDVELRCDPISGHTALYWYRQSLGQGLEFLIYFQGNSAPDKSGLPSDRFSAERTGGSVSTLTIQRTQQEDSAVYLCASRQSQVGNYGYTFGSGTRLTVV.

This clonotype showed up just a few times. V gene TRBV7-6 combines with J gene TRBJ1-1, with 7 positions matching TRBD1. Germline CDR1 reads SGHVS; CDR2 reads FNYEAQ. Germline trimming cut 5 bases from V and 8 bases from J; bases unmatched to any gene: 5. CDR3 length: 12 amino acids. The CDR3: CASSRQGGEAFF. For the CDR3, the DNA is TGTGCCAGCAGCCGACAGGGCGGCGAAGCTTTCTTT.

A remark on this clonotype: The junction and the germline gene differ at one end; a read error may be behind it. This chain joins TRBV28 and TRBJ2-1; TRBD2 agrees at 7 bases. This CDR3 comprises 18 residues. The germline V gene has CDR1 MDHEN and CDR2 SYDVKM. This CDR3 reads CVSSTSLATTSSYNEQFF. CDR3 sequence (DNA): TGTGTCAGCAGTACCTCACTAGCGACGACGAGCTCCTACAATGAGCAGTTCTTC. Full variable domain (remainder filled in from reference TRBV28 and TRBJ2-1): DVKVTQSSRYLVKRTGEKVFLECVQDMDHENMFWYRQDPGLGLRLIYFSYDVKMKEKGDIPEGYSVSREKKERFSLILESASTNQTSMYLCVSSTSLATTSSYNEQFFGPGTRLTVL.

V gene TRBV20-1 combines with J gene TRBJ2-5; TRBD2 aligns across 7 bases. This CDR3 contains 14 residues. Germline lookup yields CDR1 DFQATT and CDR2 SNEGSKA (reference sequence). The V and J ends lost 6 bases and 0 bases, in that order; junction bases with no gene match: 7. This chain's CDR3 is CSAPPGTNQETQYF. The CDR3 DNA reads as TGCAGTGCGCCTCCCGGGACTAACCAAGAGACCCAGTACTTC.

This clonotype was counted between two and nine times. The CDR3 DNA is TGTGCCAGCAGCGTTAAATGGGGGAACACTGAAGCTTTCTTT. It codes for CASSVKWGNTEAFF. V and J are TRBV9 and TRBJ1-1; no reliable D call. Germline lookup yields CDR1 SGDLS and CDR2 YYNGEE. V lost 2 bases, J lost 1 base, and 9 bases lay in between. The CDR3 extends over 14 amino acids.

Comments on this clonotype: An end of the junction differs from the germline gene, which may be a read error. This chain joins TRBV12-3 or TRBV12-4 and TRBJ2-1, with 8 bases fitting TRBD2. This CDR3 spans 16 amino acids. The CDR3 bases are TGTGTCAGCAGTTTAGGGTTCTGGACTAGCTCTAATGAGCAGTTCTTC. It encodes CVSSLGFWTSSNEQFF.

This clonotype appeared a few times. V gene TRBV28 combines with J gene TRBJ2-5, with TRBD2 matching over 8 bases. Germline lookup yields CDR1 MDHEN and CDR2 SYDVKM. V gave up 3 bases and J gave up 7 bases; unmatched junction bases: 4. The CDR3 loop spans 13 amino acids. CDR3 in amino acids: CASSFTSGGTQYF. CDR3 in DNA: TGTGCCAGCAGTTTTACTAGCGGAGGGACCCAGTACTTC.

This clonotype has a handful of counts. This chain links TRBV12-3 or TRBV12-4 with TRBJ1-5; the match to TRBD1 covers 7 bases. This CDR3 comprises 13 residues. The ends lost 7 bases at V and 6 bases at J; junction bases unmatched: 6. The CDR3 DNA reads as TGTGCCAGCAATTCAGGGGGTGGTCAGCCCCAGCATTTT. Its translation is CASNSGGGQPQHF.

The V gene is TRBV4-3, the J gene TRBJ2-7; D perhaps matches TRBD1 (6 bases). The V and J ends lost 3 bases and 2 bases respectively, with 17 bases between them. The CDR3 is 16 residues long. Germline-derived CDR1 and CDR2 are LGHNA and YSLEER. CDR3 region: CASSQGAGTDTYEQYF. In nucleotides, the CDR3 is TGCGCCAGCAGCCAGGGGGCCGGGACCGACACCTACGAGCAGTACTTC.